The rows below give T cell receptor beta chains drawn from one sample of a study of identical twins. Each CDR3 protein gets one entry after TCRdb re-called the 5' RACE reads with MiXCR. The sample lists hundreds of thousands of distinct CDR3 sequences; 15% to 20% were seen once. This same sample was also part of a study on T cells expressing NK-cell markers.

Sample: PBMCs. Receptors originate from a woman aged 18-29 years in good health. Each CDR3 is given with its conserved first and last residue. The order of the fields is D gene, V gene, J gene, clone size, CDR3 DNA, CDR3 protein. The D gene is left open where the match is weak. Size values are once, few and many counts, or a class for expanded clones, and some rows have none.

-	TRBV10-2	TRBJ2-1	few	TGCGCCAGCAGAAGGGGGAACCTCCGGGAGCAGTTCTTC	CASRRGNLREQFF
TRBD2	TRBV28	TRBJ2-5	few	TGTGCCAGCAGTCCGGGACTATTGTCTTTAGAGACCCAGTACTTC	CASSPGLLSLETQYF
-	TRBV7-9	TRBJ2-1	few	TGTGCCAGCAGCTCGTCCGGCCTCCGGGGATACAATGAGCAGTTCTTC	CASSSSGLRGYNEQFF
TRBD1	TRBV10-3	TRBJ2-7	-	TGTGCCGCCAAACCCCCGGGCCAGGGGGCTGAGGAGCAGTACTTC	CAAKPPGQGAEEQYF
-	TRBV9	TRBJ2-1	few	TGTGCCAGCAGCGTCGACCAAGACCCCACTGAGGAGCAGTTCTTC	CASSVDQDPTEEQFF
-	TRBV20-1	TRBJ2-2	-	TGCAGTGCTCCCCCGACCGGGTCCCCAACCGGGGAGCTGTTTTTT	CSAPPTGSPTGELFF
TRBD2	TRBV7-9	TRBJ2-3	-	TGTGCCAGCAGCCCGACTAGCGGGGGTGGAGATACGCAGTATTTT	CASSPTSGGGDTQYF
-	TRBV10-2	TRBJ2-2	-	TGCGCATCCAGGGCAGGGGCGAGATTGGCCGGGGAGCTGTTTTTT	CASRAGARLAGELFF
-	TRBV27	TRBJ2-3	-	TGTGCCAGCAGCTCGGTAGGGTTGGCTGCGGATACGCAGTATTTT	CASSSVGLAADTQYF
-	TRBV12-3/TRBV12-4	TRBJ2-1	few	TGTGCCAGCAGTTTAGGCCGAACCAATGAGCAGTTCTTC	CASSLGRTNEQFF
-	TRBV6-5	TRBJ1-2	few	TGTGCCAGCAGGAAGGGTGGCTACACCTTC	CASRKGGYTF
-	TRBV14	TRBJ2-7	few	TGTGCCAGCAGCCCGACTCGGGGGCGGGACTCCTACGAGCAGTACTTC	CASSPTRGRDSYEQYF
-	TRBV13	TRBJ2-3	few	TGTGCCAGCAGCTTAGGCCAAGAGGCCCAAGATACGCAGTATTTT	CASSLGQEAQDTQYF
-	TRBV5-1	TRBJ2-3	once	TGCGCCAGCTCTAATGCTAAGGGTGCGGATACGCAGTATTTT	CASSNAKGADTQYF
-	TRBV11-2	TRBJ2-5	-	TGTGCCAGCAGCCCCCGCGGGTTCCAAGAGACCCAGTACTTC	CASSPRGFQETQYF
-	TRBV28	TRBJ2-3	-	TGTGCCAGCAGTTTGTATACACCGAAGACTAGCACAGATACGCAGTATTTT	CASSLYTPKTSTDTQYF
TRBD2	TRBV6-2/TRBV6-3	TRBJ2-1	-	TGTGCCAGCACCTTAGCGGGAGGACCCTACAATGAGCAGTTCTTC	CASTLAGGPYNEQFF
-	TRBV25-1	TRBJ1-1	-	TGTGCCAGCAGTGTAGGGACGCCCAACACTGAAGCTTTCTTT	CASSVGTPNTEAFF
TRBD1	TRBV3-1	TRBJ2-1	-	TGTGCCAGCAGCCATGTTTTGGGACAGGTTCCTAAGGGCAATGAGCAGTTCTTC	CASSHVLGQVPKGNEQFF
-	TRBV29-1	TRBJ1-2	-	TGCAGCGTTGAAGCCAAGGGGACACCACAAAACTATGGCTACACCTTC	CSVEAKGTPQNYGYTF
-	TRBV20-1	TRBJ1-2	-	TGCAGTGCTGACGACCCGACGGGGGGCTACACCTTC	CSADDPTGGYTF
-	TRBV6-5	TRBJ2-1	-	TGTGCCAGCAGTTTCTCAAGGACCTACAATGAGCAGTTCTTC	CASSFSRTYNEQFF
-	TRBV3-1	TRBJ2-5	-	TGTGCCAGCAGCCAAGCATCTAGGAACACCCAGTACTTC	CASSQASRNTQYF
-	TRBV20-1	TRBJ2-1	many	TGCAGTGCTAGTAGGGGAAGCGGCGGTAGGGAGCAGTTCTTC	CSASRGSGGREQFF
-	TRBV6-5	TRBJ2-7	few	TGTGCCAGCAGTCTTAGCTCCCGGGGGTACTTC	CASSLSSRGYF
TRBD1	TRBV30	TRBJ2-5	-	TGTGCCTGCTTCCAGGGGGCGCTTGAGACCCAGTACTTC	CACFQGALETQYF
-	TRBV12-3/TRBV12-4	TRBJ2-1	-	TGTGCCAGCAAGAGTTGGTACAATGAGCAGTTCTTC	CASKSWYNEQFF
TRBD1	TRBV10-3	TRBJ1-5	few	TGTGCCATCAGGACAGGGGGGAAGCCCCAGCATTTT	CAIRTGGKPQHF
TRBD2	TRBV5-1	TRBJ2-2	-	TGCGCCAGCAGCCCGGCGCCTAGCGGGGAGAACACCGGGGAGCTGTTTTTT	CASSPAPSGENTGELFF
-	TRBV4-1	TRBJ2-7	once	TGCGCCAGCAGCCAAGTGGAGAGGTCCTACGAGCAGTACTTC	CASSQVERSYEQYF
-	TRBV12-5	TRBJ2-7	-	TGTGCTAGTGGGGCCCAATACGAGCAGTACTTC	CASGAQYEQYF
TRBD2	TRBV4-2	TRBJ2-1	-	TGTGCCAGCAGCCAAGAGGGGACTAGTTCCTACAATGAGCAGTTCTTC	CASSQEGTSSYNEQFF
-	TRBV7-9	TRBJ2-1	few	TGTGCCAGCAGCTTAGGTTGGGGATCTAGCTCCTACAATGAGCAGTTCTTC	CASSLGWGSSSYNEQFF
-	TRBV20-1	TRBJ2-5	-	TGCAGTGCTCCTAAAACAGAGACCCAGTACTTC	CSAPKTETQYF
-	TRBV12-3/TRBV12-4	TRBJ1-2	many	TGTGCCAGCAGATCCGGGGGGTCTGGCTATGGCTACACCTTC	CASRSGGSGYGYTF
-	TRBV3-1	TRBJ1-1	-	TGTGCCAGCAGCGCATCGGGGATGCGGGGCACTGAAGCTTTCTTT	CASSASGMRGTEAFF
TRBD2	TRBV5-1	TRBJ2-7	-	TGCGCCAGCAGCTTGGATCGCGGGGGGGCATCCGAGCAGTACTTC	CASSLDRGGASEQYF
TRBD2	TRBV3-1	TRBJ2-1	-	TGTGCCAGCAGCCAAGGGAGCGGGGGCTGGAGTGAGCAGTTCTTC	CASSQGSGGWSEQFF
TRBD1	TRBV19	TRBJ1-2	-	TGTGCCAGTAGTATCGACAGGGGAAACGGCTACACCTTC	CASSIDRGNGYTF
-	TRBV6-1	TRBJ1-3	-	TGTGCCAGCAGTGGAGGACGGCAAACCTCTGGAAACACCATATATTTT	CASSGGRQTSGNTIYF
TRBD2	TRBV27	TRBJ2-2	-	TGTGCCACCAGCGGGACTTTGACCGGGGAGCTGTTTTTT	CATSGTLTGELFF